This T cell receptor beta chain was found in a study of T cell repertoires in cytomegalovirus infection. Study context: Indications of both CMV infection and matching HLA type were provided by public TCR beta signatures.

TCRdb independently ran MiXCR on the reads; one entry per CDR3 protein. Seen here are about 180,000 distinct CDR3 sequences, 17% observed once, and the top ten hold almost 25%. Germline V gene data show CDR1 as SGHVS and CDR2 as FQNEAQ. V lost 5 bases and J 2 bases, leaving 13 bases between the germline ends. CDR3 length equals 14 residues. Sequencing used CD8+ T cells from PBMCs. The TCR was taken from a human donor in good health (CMV status not recorded). Some clones in this sample may be carry-over from other donors' samples. The V and J genes are TRBV7-8 and TRBJ2-7, with a possible D match to TRBD2 (6 bases). CDR3 residues: CASSPAGTTYEQYF. CDR3 DNA sequence: TGTGCCAGCAGCCCAGCGGGCACCACCTACGAGCAGTACTTC.